This TCR beta chain was sequenced for a study of T cell repertoires in cytomegalovirus infection (dated by TCRdb to 2018 to 2020). Regarding the complete study: Alongside well-studied HLA-B-restricted epitopes, the peptide stimulations were aimed at recently identified HLA-C-restricted CMV epitopes, whose presentation resists viral immunomodulation. Because public TCR beta signatures pointed to carriage of CMV infection together with the matching HLA type, the HLA type of each donor mattered for the analysis. The paper's findings and limits, for the study overall: The ex vivo response was dominated by HLA-C-restricted CMV-specific TCR beta clonotypes, which also provided the single most frequent clonotype in two of eight donors. In both this cohort and an independent roughly 350-donor cohort, the cumulative frequency of public TCR beta family members distinguished carriers of CMV infection plus the relevant HLA type.

In this sample, this clonotype turned up a few times. Its recognized antigen is unknown. No much larger clone exists at a distance of one base, and base qualities are not known. The listed sequencing device is Illumina HiSeq 1500. TCRdb reprocessed the public reads (quality trimming at Q25 with fastp, clone calling with MiXCR) and kept in-frame beta chains. When rows share a CDR3 protein, they turn into one entry using the most common DNA and genes. Recorded for this sample are roughly 340,000 distinct CDR3 sequences; roughly 29% of them occurred a single time. 20% of the sample rests with the top ten. The CDR3 sequence holds 17 residues, the cysteine and phenylalanine included. Just the 51-base CDR3 DNA is kept, in frame starting at base 1. CDR1 and CDR2, looked up from the germline V gene, are LGHNA and YNFKEQ. The junction shows trimming of 0 bases on V and 5 bases on J, and the gene matches do not reach 10 bases of it.

The treatment or condition label, read with the paper, signifies: in vitro stimulation with specific CMV peptide epitopes to enrich CMV-specific T cells. The sequencing here drew on cultured PBMCs, taken from culture after CMV antigen stimulation. The TCR comes from a human donor in good health (CMV status not recorded). Some clones in this sample may be carry-over from other donors' samples. In this chain, TRBV4-2 is recombined with TRBJ2-1; the junction holds 7 bases that match TRBD2. The sequenced DNA: TGTGCCAGCAGCCAAGACCCCCTAGCGGTTACAGACAATGAGCAGTTCTTC. Its protein reads: CASSQDPLAVTDNEQFF.